The 27 T cell receptor beta chains listed next were all sequenced from one sample in a study of shared T cell receptors in the human thymus. The protocol was immunoSEQ multiplex PCR, while the TCRdb copy is restricted to in-frame clones and leaves out a portion. The sample has approximately 660,000 clones; roughly 90% are singletons. The same sample was also studied in work on human thymus T cells.

Sequenced sample: thymocytes. The receptors shown here come from a boy in the first two years of life with a congenital heart defect.

The chain links TRBV18 to TRBJ2-7; 13 bases map to TRBD2. The CDR3 covers 18 residues. Germline V gene lookup returns CDR1 KGHSH and CDR2 LQKENI. V shed 4 bases and J 7 bases; nucleotides not matched to a gene: 16. CDR3 sequence (DNA): TGTGCCAGCTCACAACTAGCGGGAGGGCCTCCTAATTTGGGGGAGCAGTACTTC. Protein product: CASSQLAGGPPNLGEQYF.

The chain combines TRBV2 with TRBJ2-2, with a possible D match to TRBD1 (6 bases). Germline V gene sequence: CDR1 SNHLY, CDR2 FYNNEI. Deletions cut 7 bases from V and 6 bases from J, with 12 bases between. The CDR3 runs 13 residues. The CDR3 loop is CASKNRDSGELFF. CDR3 in DNA: TGTGCCAGCAAAAACAGGGATTCCGGGGAGCTGTTTTTT.

This clone was recorded a few times. The rearrangement links TRBV18 to TRBJ2-7; 10 nucleotides match TRBD2. V dropped 5 bases and J dropped 7; count of bases not matched to a gene: 20. The CDR3 contains 18 residues. Per the germline V gene, CDR1 is KGHSH and CDR2 is LQKENI. The CDR3 DNA sequence: TGTGCCAGCTCAGCACTTTACTGGGACAGAAGACTAGCGGGTGAGCAGTACTTC. It encodes CASSALYWDRRLAGEQYF.

The genes are TRBV30 and TRBJ1-1, with TRBD1 identical over 7 bases. Trimming removed 2 bases from V and 8 bases from J; junction bases left unmatched: 11. From germline, CDR1 is GTSNPN and CDR2 SVGIG (reference sequence). This CDR3 has 14 residues. CDR3 in amino acids: CAWSILHRGGEAFF. The CDR3 bases are TGTGCCTGGAGTATACTTCACAGGGGTGGCGAAGCTTTCTTT.

The V call is TRBV25-1, the J call TRBJ1-4; TRBD1 matches at 7 bases. V lost 3 bases, J lost 2 bases, and 9 bases stayed unmatched. Germline V lookup: CDR1 MGHDK, CDR2 SYGVNS. The CDR3 loop spans 17 amino acids. The CDR3 bases are TGTGCCAGCAGTGAGGGTAGAGGACAGGCGACTAATGAAAAACTGTTTTTT. It codes for CASSEGRGQATNEKLFF.

The chain carries TRBV19 and TRBJ2-5, with a possible D match to TRBD1 (6 bases). Between the trimmed V and J ends, which lost 2 bases and 5 bases, there was a span of 12 bases. This CDR3 is built from 14 residues. The V gene's germline CDR1 is LNHDA and CDR2 SQIVND (reference sequence). In nucleotides, the CDR3 is TGTGCCAGTAGTATATCCAGGGGTAGGGAGACCCAGTACTTC. This encodes CASSISRGRETQYF.

CDR3 in DNA: TGCGCCAGCAGCCAATACGCTAGCGGGGCCGAGCAGTACTTC. Encoded protein: CASSQYASGAEQYF. The chain employs TRBV4-3 and TRBJ2-7; 9 bases agree with TRBD2. V shed 2 bases and J 6 bases; nucleotides not matched to a gene: 5. The CDR3 spans 14 residues. CDR1 and CDR2 from the germline V gene are LGHNA and YSLEER.

In nucleotides, the CDR3 is TGCGCCAGCAGCCAATACCGGGACAGACAAATACCTTCTAATGAAAAACTGTTTTTT. Amino acids: CASSQYRDRQIPSNEKLFF. The chain combines TRBV4-3 with TRBJ1-4; 7 positions agree with TRBD1. Germline V gives CDR1 LGHNA, CDR2 YSLEER. The CDR3 is made up of 19 amino acids. With V trimmed by 2 bases and J by 3 bases, 15 bases remained unmatched.

The genes are TRBV15 and TRBJ2-3; 9 nucleotides match TRBD2. This CDR3 comprises 19 residues. Unmatched junction bases numbered 15, after V lost 3 bases and J lost 2 bases. Germline V lookup: CDR1 LNHNV, CDR2 YYDKDF (reference sequence). The CDR3 DNA sequence: TGTGCCACCAGCAGGGGTAGCGGGAGTGTAAGTGGAGACACAGATACGCAGTATTTT. This sequence encodes CATSRGSGSVSGDTDTQYF.

The genes are TRBV7-9 and TRBJ2-7, with 7 bases matching TRBD2. CDR1 and CDR2 (germline): SEHNR, FQNEAQ (reference sequence). This CDR3 comprises 16 residues. Germline trimming cut 5 bases from V and 0 bases from J; bases unmatched to any gene: 10. In nucleotides, the CDR3 is TGTGCCAGCAGCCTCAGCGGGAAAATCCACTCCTACGAGCAGTACTTC. The encoded protein is CASSLSGKIHSYEQYF.

The rearrangement links TRBV6-5 to TRBJ1-2; a weak D match, TRBD1 (5 bases). The CDR3 extends over 15 amino acids. The V end was cut by 6 bases, the J end by 5 bases, with 19 bases between. Germline V CDR1 and CDR2: MNHEY, SVGAGI. The CDR3, as DNA: TGTGCCAGCAGGGGGGGTACTGAGAGGCTGTATGGCTACACCTTC. The encoded protein is CASRGGTERLYGYTF.

This clone was observed a few times. The chain joins TRBV10-3 to TRBJ1-1; possibly TRBD1 for D (5 bases). The CDR3 is 13 residues long. CDR1 and CDR2 (germline): ENHRY, SYGVKD. V gave up 5 bases and J gave up 5 bases, with 12 bases separating them. CDR3 amino acids: CAISQSGGTEAFF. The CDR3 DNA is TGTGCCATCAGTCAAAGTGGGGGGACTGAAGCTTTCTTT.

The chain is built from TRBV5-1 and TRBJ2-5, with 7 bases aligning to TRBD1. Germline values: CDR1 SGHRS, CDR2 YFSETQ. The V and J ends lost 0 bases and 5 bases, in that order; junction bases with no gene match: 4. This CDR3 is 14 amino acids long. The chain's CDR3 is CASSLDDRVETQYF. Here the CDR3 DNA reads TGCGCCAGCAGCTTGGACGACAGGGTGGAGACCCAGTACTTC.

Comments on this clone: Other DNA sequences from this sample encode an identical CDR3 as well. This chain links TRBV7-9 with TRBJ1-5; D remains unclear. Trimming removed 0 bases from V and 2 bases from J, with 5 bases in between. The CDR3 consists of 14 residues. Germline V gene data show CDR1 as SEHNR and CDR2 as FQNEAQ (reference sequence). The CDR3 is CASSLAGGNQPQHF. The DNA for the CDR3 is TGTGCCAGCAGCTTAGCGGGAGGCAATCAGCCCCAGCATTTT.

The V and J genes are TRBV5-6 and TRBJ2-3; 8 nucleotides align to TRBD1. Per the germline V gene, CDR1 is SGHDT and CDR2 is YYEEEE. Trimming at V came to 4 bases and at J to 4 bases, leaving 11 bases not matched to a gene. CDR3 length: 16 residues. This chain's CDR3 is CASSPGQEGSSDTQYF. The CDR3 bases are TGTGCCAGCAGCCCGGGACAGGAGGGGTCATCAGATACGCAGTATTTT.

This sequence joins TRBV6-1 and TRBJ2-1, with 7 bases matching TRBD2. This CDR3 region has 19 residues. V trimming: 0 bases; J trimming: 4 bases; junction bases outside the gene matches: 15. The germline gives CDR1 MNHNS, CDR2 SASEGT. As DNA, the CDR3 is TGTGCCAGCAGTGAAGCAAAGGTAGGGCGGCGGGAGAGGTACAATGAGCAGTTCTTC. This translates into CASSEAKVGRRERYNEQFF.

The J gene is TRBJ2-2, the V gene TRBV5-8; TRBD2 matches 16 bases. Germline V lookup: CDR1 SGHTS, CDR2 YDEGEE. The CDR3 extends over 19 amino acids. The J segment lost 3 bases and the V segment lost 2 bases, leaving 7 bases of the junction unmatched. The CDR3 DNA reads TGTGCCAGCAGCTTTGGGACTAGCGGGAGGGCCCTCCACACCGGGGAGCTGTTTTTT. Amino acids: CASSFGTSGRALHTGELFF.

This chain joins TRBV27 and TRBJ2-2, with TRBD2 matching 7 bases. In germline, CDR1 is MNHEY, CDR2 SMNVEV (reference sequence). The trim removed 2 bases at V and 6 bases at J, leaving 3 bases unmatched. CDR3 length: 14 amino acids. As DNA, the CDR3 is TGTGCCAGCAGTTTAAACGCGGGAGCCGGGGAGCTGTTTTTT. Translation gives CASSLNAGAGELFF.

This clone was detected only a few times. CDR3: CASSKNQGIDHQPQHF. Written as DNA, the CDR3 is TGTGCCAGTAGTAAAAATCAGGGTATCGATCATCAGCCCCAGCATTTT. This sequence joins TRBV19 and TRBJ1-5, with D possibly TRBD1 on 5 matching bases. V was shortened by 4 bases and J by 5 bases, with 18 bases between the two germline ends. The CDR3 consists of 16 residues. Per germline, CDR1 LNHDA and CDR2 SQIVND (reference sequence).

The chain uses TRBV28 and TRBJ2-3; TRBD1 might be the D (6 bases). Germline-derived CDR1 and CDR2 are MDHEN and SYDVKM. The CDR3 is 13 amino acids. Trimming took 9 bases from V and 4 from J, leaving 14 bases between them. CDR3 bases: TGTGCCAGTTGGGACATTGGGCCAGATACGCAGTATTTT. This sequence encodes CASWDIGPDTQYF.

This clone was counted a single time. This chain connects TRBV27 to TRBJ2-7; 10 nucleotides match TRBD2. V dropped 3 bases and J dropped 6; count of bases not matched to a gene: 11. CDR1 MNHEY and CDR2 SMNVEV come from the germline V gene (reference sequence). This CDR3 spans 16 amino acids. The CDR3 bases are TGTGCCAGCAGTTTTGACCCTAGCGGGAGCGTCCTCGAGCAGTACTTC. Translation: CASSFDPSGSVLEQYF.

The gene calls are TRBV7-2 and TRBJ1-3; D not certain. The CDR3 totals 13 residues. Germline V CDR1 and CDR2: SGHTA, FQGNSA. V lost 5 bases to trimming and J lost 0 bases, with 5 bases between them. The DNA of the CDR3 is TGTGCCAGCAGCCCAGTCTCTGGAAACACCATATATTTT. Amino acid sequence: CASSPVSGNTIYF.

The rearrangement joins TRBV29-1 to TRBJ1-1; TRBD1 is a possible D gene (5 bases). CDR3 length: 14 amino acids. Per the germline V gene, CDR1 is SQVTM and CDR2 is ANQGSEA. Trimming cost V 7 bases and J 0 bases, with 15 bases left between them. CDR3 coding DNA: TGCAGCGGTTTCCAGGGTCTAATGAACACTGAAGCTTTCTTT. Translating gives CSGFQGLMNTEAFF. Full variable domain (rest looked up from reference TRBV29-1 and TRBJ1-1): SAVISQKPSRDICQRGTSLTIQCQVDSQVTMMFWYRQQPGQSLTLIATANQGSEATYESGFVIDKFPISRPNLTFSTLTVSNMSPEDSSIYLCSGFQGLMNTEAFFGQGTRLTVV.

The V call is TRBV4-3, the J call TRBJ2-1, with TRBD2 identical over 11 bases. The CDR3 covers 19 residues. CDR1 is LGHNA, CDR2 YSLEER, per germline. The ends lost 1 base at V and 6 bases at J; junction bases unmatched: 14. The CDR3 sequence: CASSQGPSGRPVGRNEQFF. The CDR3 coding sequence is TGCGCCAGCAGCCAAGGGCCTAGCGGGAGGCCCGTGGGTCGCAATGAGCAGTTCTTC.

The chain joins TRBV4-2 to TRBJ2-7, with TRBD2 matching over 12 bases. This CDR3 comprises 17 residues. Germline V lookup: CDR1 LGHNA, CDR2 YNFKEQ. V gave up 0 bases and J gave up 4 bases; unmatched junction bases: 7. This CDR3 reads CASSQEGSGTSGYEQYF. The CDR3 nucleotides read TGTGCCAGCAGCCAAGAGGGCTCCGGGACTAGCGGGTACGAGCAGTACTTC.

The genes are TRBV10-2 and TRBJ2-5; 10 bases fit TRBD2. The J call could be wrong; TRBJ2-7 is a better fit for the DNA end. The CDR3 contains 15 residues. Germline V gives CDR1 WSHSY, CDR2 SAAADI. The CDR3 nucleotides are TGCGCCAGCACCGAGAGCGGGAGGGCCTCCTACGAGCAGTACTTC. Translation: CASTESGRASYEQYF.

The chain recombines TRBV7-2 with TRBJ2-6; D possibly corresponds to TRBD2 (6 bases). The CDR3 totals 16 residues. The germline CDR1 and CDR2 sequences are SGHTA and FQGNSA. The ends were cut back, 0 bases at V and 0 bases at J, with 6 bases in the middle. This chain's CDR3 is CASSLAGGSGANVLTF. CDR3 coding DNA: TGTGCCAGCAGCTTAGCGGGGGGCTCTGGGGCCAACGTCCTGACTTTC.